This T cell receptor (beta chain) was found in a study of blood T cells in healthy people across ages. A second about 7 to 11 cycle PCR used barcoded and J-beta primers. A single record per CDR3 protein comes from TCRdb applying MiXCR to the 5' RACE reads. Of more than 1,000,000 distinct CDR3 sequences in the sample, around 25% were seen once. This clonotype was seen more than once but under ten times. A read error is likely, as this CDR3 ends without the conserved phenylalanine or tryptophan. With 1 base removed from V and 8 bases from J, the gap between germline ends came to 11 bases. Germline V CDR1 and CDR2: SNHLY, FYNNEI. This CDR3 has 13 amino acids. This sample also belongs to another study, concerning T cells of mothers and their children. As reported in that work: The TCR beta CDR3 read count exceeded 9.5 million for each mother and was around 3.1 million for each child. The study found slightly higher but non-significant overlap in related versus unrelated mother-child pairs.

V gene TRBV2 combines with J gene TRBJ1-1; a possible D gene is TRBD1 (5 bases). Sequenced sample: blood. The receptor was isolated from a girl aged 2 to 9 in good health. The CDR3 reads CASSEGGAGEAFL. In DNA form, the CDR3 reads TGTGCCAGCAGTGAAGGTGGGGCTGGAGAAGCTTTCCTT.